These 8 T cell receptor beta chains were sequenced from one sample in a study of relationships among human T cell subsets. Semiquantitative ARM-PCR amplified T cell receptor alpha and beta CDR3 regions from mRNA. ARM-PCR used tagged nested gene-specific primers, then communal superprimers for exponential amplification. TCRdb ran MiXCR on the multiplex PCR reads and lists one entry per CDR3 protein. The data contain more than 10,000 distinct CDR3 sequences, roughly two thirds of them seen just once; the ten biggest clones take up roughly 29%. The Th1 cells were the flow-through after CD25, CD56 and CD294 bead selections. The sequenced sample was CD4+ Th1 cells sorted from blood. The receptor set was obtained from a man in his forties in good health.

This clonotype was recorded once. The V call is TRBV4-1, the J call TRBJ2-7; 7 positions match TRBD1. There are 15 residues in the CDR3. V lost 5 bases, J lost 3 bases, and 10 bases stayed unmatched. The germline CDR1 and CDR2 sequences are MGHRA and YSYEKL. CDR3 loop: CASSSRHRGVYEQYF. In nucleotides, the CDR3 is TGCGCCAGCAGCTCCCGCCACAGGGGTGTCTACGAGCAGTACTTC.

The chain has TRBV5-1 and TRBJ2-3; D tentatively reads TRBD1 or TRBD2 (5 bases each). The V gene lost 10 bases and the J gene lost 4 bases, with 19 bases spanning the gap. Germline V gives CDR1 SGHRS, CDR2 YFSETQ. The CDR3 is 14 amino acids. CDR3 residues: CASSVGTAADTQYF. The CDR3 DNA sequence: TGCGCCTCCAGCGTAGGGACGGCGGCAGATACGCAGTATTTT.

The V call is TRBV29-1, the J call TRBJ1-2; no reliable D call. Trimming removed 4 bases from V and 2 bases from J, with 14 bases in between. The germline V gene has CDR1 SQVTM and CDR2 ANQGSEA. The CDR3 sequence is 14 residues long. The CDR3 is CSVVVPRGNYGYTF. The CDR3 coding sequence is TGCAGCGTTGTAGTGCCCCGAGGGAACTATGGCTACACCTTC.

The V gene is TRBV28, the J gene TRBJ2-2, with 7 bases fitting TRBD1. Per germline, CDR1 MDHEN and CDR2 SYDVKM. This CDR3 region has 14 residues. V lost 8 bases to trimming and J lost 4 bases; unmatched junction nucleotides: 7. The CDR3 bases are TGTGCCAGCCTTGACAGGGCGGGCACCGGGGAGCTGTTTTTT. Residues: CASLDRAGTGELFF.

V gene TRBV2 combines with J gene TRBJ1-2; 7 bases match TRBD1. The V and J ends lost 6 bases and 4 bases, in that order; junction bases with no gene match: 5. Germline CDR1 SNHLY, CDR2 FYNNEI. There are 13 residues in the CDR3. The CDR3 sequence is CASSGQVRYGYTF. For the CDR3, the DNA is TGTGCCAGCAGCGGACAGGTCCGCTATGGCTACACCTTC.

This clonotype was seen only a few times. The junction does not match germline at one end; this may be a read error. This chain joins TRBV5-4 and TRBJ2-6; the D is unclear. The CDR3 extends over 16 amino acids. The germline gives CDR1 SGHNT, CDR2 YYREEE (reference sequence). The CDR3 coding sequence is TGCGCCAGCCGAGATCAAGCGAACTCTGGGGCCAACGTCCTGACTTTC. Translated: CASRDQANSGANVLTF. Based on the CDR3 plus reference TRBV5-4 and TRBJ2-6, the full variable domain is ETGVTQSPTHLIKTRGQQVTLRCSSQSGHNTVSWYQQALGQGPQFIFQYYREEENGRGNFPPRFSGLQFPNYSSELNVNALELDDSALYLCASRDQANSGANVLTFGAGSRLTVL.

In its sample, this clonotype was seen a few times. The chain joins TRBV28 to TRBJ2-1, with 10 bases lining up with TRBD2. Germline CDR1 reads MDHEN; CDR2 reads SYDVKM. The CDR3 consists of 15 residues. J lost 8 bases, V lost 4 bases, and 8 bases had no gene match. CDR3 amino acids: CASSSIAGGGDEQFF. The CDR3 DNA is TGTGCCAGCAGTTCCATAGCGGGAGGTGGGGATGAGCAGTTCTTC.

This clonotype was counted only a few times. The rearrangement uses TRBV27 and TRBJ2-7; D gene uncertain. Trimming pared 5 bases from V and 2 bases from J, leaving 10 bases between. Germline CDR1 is MNHEY and CDR2 is SMNVEV (reference sequence). There are 13 residues in the CDR3. The CDR3 bases are TGTGCCAGCAGTCATAACGTGGCCTACGAGCAGTACTTC. It yields the protein CASSHNVAYEQYF.